This passage covers 7 T cell receptor beta chains from one sample sequenced in a study of blood T cell repertoires in COVID-19. Data came from immunoSEQ multiplex PCR; TCRdb stores just in-frame clones and leaves some out. The sample shows 450,000 to 500,000 clones, around 85% of them seen only once. The sample taken for sequencing was peripheral blood. The receptors were gathered from a human donor in a cohort sampled during active COVID-19.

This chain joins TRBV19 and TRBJ1-1; TRBD1 is a possible D gene (6 bases). V gave up 6 bases and J gave up 0 bases, with 11 bases separating them. The CDR3 extends over 14 amino acids. Germline CDR1 is LNHDA and CDR2 is SQIVND (reference sequence). Here the CDR3 reads CASSQGLLNTEAFF. The CDR3, as DNA: TGTGCCAGTAGCCAGGGGCTGTTGAACACTGAAGCTTTCTTT.

The CDR3 bases are TGTGCCAGCAGCTTTGGAGGGACCCTCGGGGAGCTGTTTTTT. Protein: CASSFGGTLGELFF. This rearrangement joins TRBV7-2 to TRBJ2-2, with D tentatively TRBD2 (6 bases). The germline gives CDR1 SGHTA, CDR2 FQGNSA. This CDR3 region has 14 residues. V was shortened by 3 bases and J by 7 bases, with 12 bases between the two germline ends.

This rearrangement joins TRBV6-5 to TRBJ2-2, with TRBD1 matching 11 bases. Germline V gene lookup returns CDR1 MNHEY and CDR2 SVGAGI. Trimming cost V 2 bases and J 8 bases; bases outside gene matches: 7. CDR3 length: 16 amino acids. The CDR3 is CASSYAGQGVRGELFF. CDR3 nucleotide sequence: TGTGCCAGCAGTTACGCGGGACAGGGGGTCAGGGGGGAGCTGTTTTTT.

This chain uses TRBV7-9 with TRBJ1-3, with D possibly matching TRBD1 (5 bases). CDR1 SEHNR and CDR2 FQNEAQ come from the germline V gene (reference sequence). Trimming removed 4 bases at V and 2 bases at J, with 9 bases between. The CDR3 sequence is 14 residues long. The chain's CDR3 is CASSSTDTGNTIYF. The CDR3, as DNA: TGTGCCAGCAGCTCGACGGACACTGGAAACACCATATATTTT. The entire variable domain, with the rest obtained from reference TRBV7-9 and TRBJ1-3, is as follows: DTGVSQNPRHKITKRGQNVTFRCDPISEHNRLYWYRQTLGQGPEFLTYFQNEAQLEKSRLLSDRFSAERPKGSFSTLEIQRTEQGDSAMYLCASSSTDTGNTIYFGEGSWLTVV.

The chain links TRBV11-2 to TRBJ2-2; the D gene is possibly TRBD2 (5 bases). Germline V lookup: CDR1 SGHAT, CDR2 FQNNGV. This CDR3 is built from 16 residues. Trimming took 3 bases from V and 1 from J, leaving 12 bases between them. The CDR3 DNA follows: TGTGCCAGCAGCTTCCGTGGGAGTGGGAACACCGGGGAGCTGTTTTTT. Residues: CASSFRGSGNTGELFF.

J is TRBJ1-4 and V is TRBV5-4; tentative D call: TRBD1 (5 bases). The length of the CDR3 is 13 residues. The V and J ends lost 5 bases and 4 bases respectively, with 9 bases between them. Germline V gene data show CDR1 as SGHNT and CDR2 as YYREEE (reference sequence). CDR3 DNA sequence: TGTGCCAGCAGAGGGGCCTTTAATGAAAAACTGTTTTTT. Translation gives CASRGAFNEKLFF.

This clone showed up just once. The V call is TRBV9, the J call TRBJ2-7, with D hard to call. There are 13 residues in the CDR3. Germline V gives CDR1 SGDLS, CDR2 YYNGEE. Trimming took off 1 base at V and 5 bases at J, with 10 bases between the two ends. CDR3 loop: CASSVTPQDEQYF. As DNA, the CDR3 is TGTGCCAGCAGCGTAACACCTCAGGACGAGCAGTACTTC.